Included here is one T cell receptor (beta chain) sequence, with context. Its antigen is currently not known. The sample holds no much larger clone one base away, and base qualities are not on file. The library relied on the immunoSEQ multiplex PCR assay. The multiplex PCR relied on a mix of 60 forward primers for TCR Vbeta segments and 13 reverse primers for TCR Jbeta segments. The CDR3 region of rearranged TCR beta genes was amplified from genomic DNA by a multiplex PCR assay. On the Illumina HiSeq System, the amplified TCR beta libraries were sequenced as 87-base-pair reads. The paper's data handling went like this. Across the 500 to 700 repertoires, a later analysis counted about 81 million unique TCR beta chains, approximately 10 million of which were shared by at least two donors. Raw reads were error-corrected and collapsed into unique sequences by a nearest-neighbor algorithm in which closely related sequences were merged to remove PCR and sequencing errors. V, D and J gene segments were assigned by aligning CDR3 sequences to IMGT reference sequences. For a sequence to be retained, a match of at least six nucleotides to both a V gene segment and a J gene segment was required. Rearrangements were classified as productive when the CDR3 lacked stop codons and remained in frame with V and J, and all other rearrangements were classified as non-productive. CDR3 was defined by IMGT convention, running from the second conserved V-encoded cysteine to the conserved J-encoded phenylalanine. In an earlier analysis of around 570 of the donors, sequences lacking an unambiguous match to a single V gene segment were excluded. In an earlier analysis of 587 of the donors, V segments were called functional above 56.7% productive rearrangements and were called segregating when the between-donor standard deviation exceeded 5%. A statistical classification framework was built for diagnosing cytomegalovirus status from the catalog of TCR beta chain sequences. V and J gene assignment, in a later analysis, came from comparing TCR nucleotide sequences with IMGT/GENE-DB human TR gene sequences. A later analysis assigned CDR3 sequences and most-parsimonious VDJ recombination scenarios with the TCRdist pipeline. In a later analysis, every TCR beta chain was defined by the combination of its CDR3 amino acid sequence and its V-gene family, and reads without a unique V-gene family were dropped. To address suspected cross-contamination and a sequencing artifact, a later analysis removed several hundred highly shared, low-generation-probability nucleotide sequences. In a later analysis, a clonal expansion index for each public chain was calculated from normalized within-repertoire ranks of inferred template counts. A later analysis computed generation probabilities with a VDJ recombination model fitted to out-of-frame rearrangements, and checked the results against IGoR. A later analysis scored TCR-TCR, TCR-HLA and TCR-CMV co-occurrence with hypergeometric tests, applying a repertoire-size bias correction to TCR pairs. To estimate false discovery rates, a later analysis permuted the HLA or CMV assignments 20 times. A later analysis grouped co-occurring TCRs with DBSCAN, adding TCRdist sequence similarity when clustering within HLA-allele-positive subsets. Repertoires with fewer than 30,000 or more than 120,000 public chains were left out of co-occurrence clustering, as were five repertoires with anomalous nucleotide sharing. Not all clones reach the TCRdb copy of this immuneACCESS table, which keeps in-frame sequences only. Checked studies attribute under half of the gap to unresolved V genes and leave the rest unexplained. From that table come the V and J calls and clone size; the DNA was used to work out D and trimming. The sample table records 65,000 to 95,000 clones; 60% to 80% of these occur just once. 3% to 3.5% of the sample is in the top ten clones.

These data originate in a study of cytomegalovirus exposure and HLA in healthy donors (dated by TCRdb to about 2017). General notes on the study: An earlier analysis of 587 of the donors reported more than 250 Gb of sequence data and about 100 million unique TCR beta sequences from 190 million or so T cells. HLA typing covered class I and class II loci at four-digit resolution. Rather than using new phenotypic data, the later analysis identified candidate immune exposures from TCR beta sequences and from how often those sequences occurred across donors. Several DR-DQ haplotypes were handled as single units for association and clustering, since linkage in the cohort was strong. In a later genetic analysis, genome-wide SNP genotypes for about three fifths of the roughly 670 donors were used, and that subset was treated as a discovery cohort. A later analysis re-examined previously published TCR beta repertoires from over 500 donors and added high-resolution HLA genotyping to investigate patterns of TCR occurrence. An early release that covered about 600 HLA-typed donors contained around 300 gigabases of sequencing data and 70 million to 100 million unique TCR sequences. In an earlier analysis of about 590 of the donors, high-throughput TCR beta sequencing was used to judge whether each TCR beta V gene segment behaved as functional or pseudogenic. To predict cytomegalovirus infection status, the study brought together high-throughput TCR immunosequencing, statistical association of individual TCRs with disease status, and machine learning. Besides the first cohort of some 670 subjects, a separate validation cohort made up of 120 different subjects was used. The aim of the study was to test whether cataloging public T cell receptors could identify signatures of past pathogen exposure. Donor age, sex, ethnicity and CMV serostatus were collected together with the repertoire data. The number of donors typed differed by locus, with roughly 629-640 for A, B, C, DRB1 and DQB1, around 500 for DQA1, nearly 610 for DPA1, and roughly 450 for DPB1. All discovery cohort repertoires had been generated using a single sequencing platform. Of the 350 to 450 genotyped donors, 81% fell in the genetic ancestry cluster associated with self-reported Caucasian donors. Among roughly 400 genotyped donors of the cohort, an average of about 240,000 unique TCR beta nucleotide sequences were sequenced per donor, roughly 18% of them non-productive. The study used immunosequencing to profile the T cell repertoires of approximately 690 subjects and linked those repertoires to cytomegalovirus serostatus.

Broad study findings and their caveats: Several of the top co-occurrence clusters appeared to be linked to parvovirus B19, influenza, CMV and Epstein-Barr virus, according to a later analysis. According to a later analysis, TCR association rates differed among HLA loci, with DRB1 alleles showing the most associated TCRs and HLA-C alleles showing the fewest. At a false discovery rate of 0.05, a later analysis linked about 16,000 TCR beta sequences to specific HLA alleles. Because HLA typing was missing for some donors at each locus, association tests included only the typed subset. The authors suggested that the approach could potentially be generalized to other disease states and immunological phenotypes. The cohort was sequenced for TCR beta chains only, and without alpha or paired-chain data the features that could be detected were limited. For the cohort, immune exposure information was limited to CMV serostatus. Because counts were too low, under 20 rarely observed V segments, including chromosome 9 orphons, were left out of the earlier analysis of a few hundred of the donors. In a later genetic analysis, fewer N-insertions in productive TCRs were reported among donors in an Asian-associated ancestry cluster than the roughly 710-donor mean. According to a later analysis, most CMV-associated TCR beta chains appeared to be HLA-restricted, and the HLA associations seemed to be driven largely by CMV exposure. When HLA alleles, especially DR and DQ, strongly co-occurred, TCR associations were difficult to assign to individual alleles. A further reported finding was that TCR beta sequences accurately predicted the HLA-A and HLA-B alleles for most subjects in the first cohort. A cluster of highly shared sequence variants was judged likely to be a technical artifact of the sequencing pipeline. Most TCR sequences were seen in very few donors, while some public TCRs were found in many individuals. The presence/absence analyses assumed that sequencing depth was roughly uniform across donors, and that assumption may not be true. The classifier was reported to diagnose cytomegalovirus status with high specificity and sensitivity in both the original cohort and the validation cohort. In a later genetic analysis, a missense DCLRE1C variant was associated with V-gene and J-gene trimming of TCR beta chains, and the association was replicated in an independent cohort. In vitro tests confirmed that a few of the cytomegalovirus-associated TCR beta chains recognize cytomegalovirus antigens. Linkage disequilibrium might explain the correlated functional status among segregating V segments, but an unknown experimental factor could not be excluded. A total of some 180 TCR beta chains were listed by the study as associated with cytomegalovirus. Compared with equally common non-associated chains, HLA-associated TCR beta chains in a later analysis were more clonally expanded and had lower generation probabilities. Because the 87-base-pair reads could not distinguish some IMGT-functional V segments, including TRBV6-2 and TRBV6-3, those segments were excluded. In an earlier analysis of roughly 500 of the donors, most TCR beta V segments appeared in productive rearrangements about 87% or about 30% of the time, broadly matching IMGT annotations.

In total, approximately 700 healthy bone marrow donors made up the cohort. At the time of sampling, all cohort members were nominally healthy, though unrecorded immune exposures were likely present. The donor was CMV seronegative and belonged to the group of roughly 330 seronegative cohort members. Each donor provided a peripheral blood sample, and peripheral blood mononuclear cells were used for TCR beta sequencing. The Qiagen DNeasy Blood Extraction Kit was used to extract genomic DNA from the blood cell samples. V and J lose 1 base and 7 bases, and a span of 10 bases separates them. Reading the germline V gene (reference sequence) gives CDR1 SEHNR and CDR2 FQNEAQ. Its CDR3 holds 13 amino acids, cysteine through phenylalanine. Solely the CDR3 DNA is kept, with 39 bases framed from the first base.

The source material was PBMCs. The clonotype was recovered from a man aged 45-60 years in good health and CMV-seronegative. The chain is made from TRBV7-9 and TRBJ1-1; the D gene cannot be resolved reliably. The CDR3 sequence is CASSLVYRDEAFF. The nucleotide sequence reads TGTGCCAGCAGCTTAGTTTATCGGGATGAAGCTTTCTTT.